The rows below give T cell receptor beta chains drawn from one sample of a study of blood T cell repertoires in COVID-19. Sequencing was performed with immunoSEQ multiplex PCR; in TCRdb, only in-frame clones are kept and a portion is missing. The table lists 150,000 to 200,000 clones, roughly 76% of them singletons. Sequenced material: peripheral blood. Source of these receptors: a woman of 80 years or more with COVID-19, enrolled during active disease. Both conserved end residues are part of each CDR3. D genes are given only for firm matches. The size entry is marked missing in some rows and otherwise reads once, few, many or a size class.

CDR3 protein: CASSSTGTGPYEQYF; CDR3 DNA: TGCGCCAGCAGCTCTACCGGGACAGGTCCCTACGAGCAGTACTTC; V gene: TRBV5-1; J gene: TRBJ2-7; D gene: TRBD1; clone size: -
CDR3 protein: CASSPRGGTSGNTIYF; CDR3 DNA: TGTGCCAGCAGCCCCCGAGGGGGAACCTCTGGAAACACCATATATTTT; V gene: TRBV3-1/TRBV3-2; J gene: TRBJ1-3; D gene: -; clone size: -
CDR3 protein: CASSQFTLAGETEAFF; CDR3 DNA: TGTGCCAGCAGCCAATTCACCCTAGCAGGGGAAACTGAAGCTTTCTTT; V gene: TRBV3-1/TRBV3-2; J gene: TRBJ1-1; D gene: -; clone size: -
CDR3 protein: CASRGGDRVETQYF; CDR3 DNA: TGTGCCAGCAGGGGAGGGGACCGAGTAGAGACCCAGTACTTC; V gene: TRBV7-2; J gene: TRBJ2-5; D gene: TRBD2; clone size: -
CDR3 protein: CAITTGTGNYEQYF; CDR3 DNA: TGTGCCATCACCACCGGGACAGGGAACTACGAGCAGTACTTC; V gene: TRBV10-3; J gene: TRBJ2-7; D gene: TRBD1; clone size: -
CDR3 protein: CASSGTGSKAFF; CDR3 DNA: TGTGCCAGCAGCGGGACAGGGAGTAAAGCTTTCTTT; V gene: TRBV28; J gene: TRBJ1-1; D gene: TRBD1; clone size: once
CDR3 protein: CASSYYRGMDGYTF; CDR3 DNA: TGTGCCAGCAGTTACTATAGGGGGATGGATGGCTACACCTTC; V gene: TRBV6-6; J gene: TRBJ1-2; D gene: -; clone size: -
CDR3 protein: CASRDRGGATYEQYF; CDR3 DNA: TGTGCCAGCAGAGACCGAGGGGGAGCGACCTACGAGCAGTACTTC; V gene: TRBV28; J gene: TRBJ2-7; D gene: -; clone size: -
CDR3 protein: CASSFQTGVSYEQYF; CDR3 DNA: TGTGCCAGCAGTTTCCAGACAGGGGTCTCCTACGAGCAGTACTTC; V gene: TRBV6-5; J gene: TRBJ2-7; D gene: TRBD1; clone size: -
CDR3 protein: CASSASEGGREYNEQFF; CDR3 DNA: TGTGCCAGCAGCGCCTCGGAGGGGGGGAGAGAGTACAATGAGCAGTTCTTC; V gene: TRBV7-6; J gene: TRBJ2-1; D gene: -; clone size: -
CDR3 protein: CSVGKRAGQESEQFF; CDR3 DNA: TGCAGCGTAGGGAAGCGGGCGGGGCAGGAGAGCGAGCAGTTCTTC; V gene: TRBV29-1; J gene: TRBJ2-1; D gene: -; clone size: -
CDR3 protein: CAISEGQGALGTEAFF; CDR3 DNA: TGTGCCATCAGTGAGGGTCAGGGGGCTTTGGGCACTGAAGCTTTCTTT; V gene: TRBV10-3; J gene: TRBJ1-1; D gene: TRBD1; clone size: -
CDR3 protein: CASSPLDRGDTEAFF; CDR3 DNA: TGTGCCAGCAGTCCCTTGGACAGGGGGGACACTGAAGCTTTCTTT; V gene: TRBV6-5; J gene: TRBJ1-1; D gene: TRBD1; clone size: -
CDR3 protein: CASRARLDLSNEQFF; CDR3 DNA: TGTGCCAGCAGGGCTCGACTAGATCTAAGCAATGAGCAGTTCTTC; V gene: TRBV28; J gene: TRBJ2-1; D gene: -; clone size: -
CDR3 protein: CASSLLGTGGTEAFF; CDR3 DNA: TGTGCCAGCAGCTTACTCGGGACAGGGGGAACTGAAGCTTTCTTT; V gene: TRBV13; J gene: TRBJ1-1; D gene: TRBD1; clone size: -
CDR3 protein: CASSLGTGGNEKLFF; CDR3 DNA: TGTGCCAGCAGCTTGGGGACAGGGGGTAATGAAAAACTGTTTTTT; V gene: TRBV7-9; J gene: TRBJ1-4; D gene: TRBD1; clone size: -
CDR3 protein: CASSRGLGGNQPQHF; CDR3 DNA: TGTGCCAGCAGCCGAGGATTAGGGGGCAATCAGCCCCAGCATTTT; V gene: TRBV6-5; J gene: TRBJ1-5; D gene: -; clone size: -
CDR3 protein: CASSVGGNPTDTQYF; CDR3 DNA: TGTGCCAGCAGCGTAGGGGGCAACCCCACAGATACGCAGTATTTT; V gene: TRBV9; J gene: TRBJ2-3; D gene: -; clone size: -
CDR3 protein: CAETGEFVHEQYF; CDR3 DNA: TGCGCCGAAACAGGGGAGTTTGTCCACGAGCAGTACTTC; V gene: TRBV10-1; J gene: TRBJ2-7; D gene: TRBD1; clone size: few
CDR3 protein: CASSLGLAGGSDTQYF; CDR3 DNA: TGTGCCAGCTCACTAGGACTAGCGGGAGGATCAGATACGCAGTATTTT; V gene: TRBV18; J gene: TRBJ2-3; D gene: TRBD2; clone size: -
CDR3 protein: CASSKGYRTSGGATAGELFF; CDR3 DNA: TGTGCCAGCAGCAAAGGGTATCGGACTAGCGGGGGGGCAACCGCCGGGGAGCTGTTTTTT; V gene: TRBV21-1; J gene: TRBJ2-2; D gene: -; clone size: -
CDR3 protein: CASSWDSYGYTF; CDR3 DNA: TGTGCCAGTAGTTGGGACAGCTATGGCTACACCTTC; V gene: TRBV19; J gene: TRBJ1-2; D gene: TRBD1; clone size: -
CDR3 protein: CAISGSLRPGAVTDTQYF; CDR3 DNA: TGTGCCATCAGTGGCTCCCTGCGGCCGGGAGCGGTAACAGATACGCAGTATTTT; V gene: TRBV10-3; J gene: TRBJ2-3; D gene: -; clone size: -
CDR3 protein: CATSDSGLAVPGDTQYF; CDR3 DNA: TGTGCCACCAGTGACTCGGGACTAGCGGTCCCGGGGGATACGCAGTATTTT; V gene: TRBV24-1; J gene: TRBJ2-3; D gene: TRBD2; clone size: -
CDR3 protein: CASSTQGGADTQYF; CDR3 DNA: TGTGCCAGTAGTACACAGGGGGGCGCAGATACGCAGTATTTT; V gene: TRBV19; J gene: TRBJ2-3; D gene: TRBD1; clone size: once
CDR3 protein: CASSLPRGGGSFYEQYF; CDR3 DNA: TGTGCCAGCAGTTTACCCCGCGGGGGGGGCAGTTTCTACGAGCAGTACTTC; V gene: TRBV28; J gene: TRBJ2-7; D gene: TRBD2; clone size: -
CDR3 protein: CASSYVGGGNQPQHF; CDR3 DNA: TGTGCCAGCAGTTACGTGGGAGGCGGCAATCAGCCCCAGCATTTT; V gene: TRBV6-6; J gene: TRBJ1-5; D gene: -; clone size: -
CDR3 protein: CASSVLAGNTGELFF; CDR3 DNA: TGTGCCAGCAGCGTGCTAGCGGGGAACACCGGGGAGCTGTTTTTT; V gene: TRBV9; J gene: TRBJ2-2; D gene: TRBD2; clone size: -
CDR3 protein: CASSNLALSYNEQFF; CDR3 DNA: TGTGCCAGCAGTAACCTGGCCCTCTCCTACAATGAGCAGTTCTTC; V gene: TRBV6-5; J gene: TRBJ2-1; D gene: -; clone size: -
CDR3 protein: CASSESPGGPYNEQFF; CDR3 DNA: TGCGCCAGCAGTGAGTCCCCGGGCGGGCCCTACAATGAGCAGTTCTTC; V gene: TRBV10-2; J gene: TRBJ2-1; D gene: -; clone size: -
CDR3 protein: CASSLGGHPNTEAFF; CDR3 DNA: TGTGCCAGCAGCTTGGGGGGACACCCGAACACTGAAGCTTTCTTT; V gene: TRBV5-4; J gene: TRBJ1-1; D gene: -; clone size: -
CDR3 protein: CASSQGAGGYEQYF; CDR3 DNA: TGTGCCAGCAGCCAAGGCGCAGGGGGCTACGAGCAGTACTTC; V gene: TRBV3-1/TRBV3-2; J gene: TRBJ2-7; D gene: TRBD1; clone size: -
CDR3 protein: CASSTSGLAEFVLYNEQFF; CDR3 DNA: TGTGCCAGCAGTACCTCGGGACTAGCTGAATTTGTCCTATACAATGAGCAGTTCTTC; V gene: TRBV28; J gene: TRBJ2-1; D gene: TRBD2; clone size: -
CDR3 protein: CASSDQGAEGYGYTF; CDR3 DNA: TGTGCCAGCAGTGATCAGGGGGCGGAGGGCTATGGCTACACCTTC; V gene: TRBV2; J gene: TRBJ1-2; D gene: TRBD1; clone size: few
CDR3 protein: CASTPAGGERYSNQPQHF; CDR3 DNA: TGTGCCAGTACGCCAGCCGGGGGGGAGCGCTATAGCAATCAGCCCCAGCATTTT; V gene: TRBV19; J gene: TRBJ1-5; D gene: -; clone size: -
CDR3 protein: CASSQDWRVPNTEAFF; CDR3 DNA: TGCGCCAGCAGCCAAGATTGGAGGGTCCCGAACACTGAAGCTTTCTTT; V gene: TRBV4-3; J gene: TRBJ1-1; D gene: -; clone size: -
CDR3 protein: CASSYPPGTGMGEQYF; CDR3 DNA: TGTGCCAGCAGTTACCCCCCCGGGACAGGGATGGGGGAGCAGTACTTC; V gene: TRBV28; J gene: TRBJ2-7; D gene: TRBD1; clone size: -
CDR3 protein: CASSLSPKETQYF; CDR3 DNA: TGCGCCAGCAGCTTGAGTCCTAAAGAGACCCAGTACTTC; V gene: TRBV5-1; J gene: TRBJ2-5; D gene: -; clone size: -
CDR3 protein: CASSLASTGPNSPLHF; CDR3 DNA: TGCGCCAGCAGCTTGGCCTCAACAGGGCCTAATTCACCCCTCCACTTT; V gene: TRBV5-1; J gene: TRBJ1-6; D gene: -; clone size: -
CDR3 protein: CSASERETQYF; CDR3 DNA: TGCAGTGCCAGCGAAAGAGAGACCCAGTACTTC; V gene: TRBV20-1; J gene: TRBJ2-5; D gene: -; clone size: -
CDR3 protein: CASSAYREGYEQYF; CDR3 DNA: TGTGCCAGCAGCGCGTACAGGGAGGGCTACGAGCAGTACTTC; V gene: TRBV7-2; J gene: TRBJ2-7; D gene: -; clone size: -